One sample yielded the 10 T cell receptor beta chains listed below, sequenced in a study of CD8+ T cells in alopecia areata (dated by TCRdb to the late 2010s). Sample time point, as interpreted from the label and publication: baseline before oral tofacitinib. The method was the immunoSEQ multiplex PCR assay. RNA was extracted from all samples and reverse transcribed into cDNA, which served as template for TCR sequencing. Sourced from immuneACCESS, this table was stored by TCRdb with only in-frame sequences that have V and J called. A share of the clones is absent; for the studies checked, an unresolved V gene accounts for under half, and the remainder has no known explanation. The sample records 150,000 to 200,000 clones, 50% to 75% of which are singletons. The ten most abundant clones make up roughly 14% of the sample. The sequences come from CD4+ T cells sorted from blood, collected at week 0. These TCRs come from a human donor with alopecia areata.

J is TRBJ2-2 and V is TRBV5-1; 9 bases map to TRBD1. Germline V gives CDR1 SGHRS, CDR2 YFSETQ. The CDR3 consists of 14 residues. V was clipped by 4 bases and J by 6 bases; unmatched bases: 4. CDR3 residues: CASSVDRGPGELFF. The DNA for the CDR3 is TGCGCCAGCAGCGTGGACAGGGGACCCGGGGAGCTGTTTTTT.

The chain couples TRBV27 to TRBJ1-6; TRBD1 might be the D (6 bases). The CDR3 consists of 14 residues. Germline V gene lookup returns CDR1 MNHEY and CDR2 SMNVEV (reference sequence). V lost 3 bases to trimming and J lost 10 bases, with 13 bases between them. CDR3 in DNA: TGTGCCAGCAGTTTTAGTAGGGGGGAATCACCCCTCCACTTT. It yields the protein CASSFSRGESPLHF.

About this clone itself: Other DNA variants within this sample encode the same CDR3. CDR3 amino acids: CSVGQRSYEQYF. In nucleotides, the CDR3 is TGCAGCGTTGGACAGCGCTCCTACGAGCAGTACTTC. This chain connects TRBV29-1 to TRBJ2-7, with D maybe TRBD1 (5 bases). In germline, CDR1 is SQVTM, CDR2 ANQGSEA. This CDR3 is built from 12 residues. The ends were cut back, 4 bases at V and 0 bases at J, with 7 bases in the middle.

In nucleotides, the CDR3 is TGTGCCAGCAGCCCCGAGGGGGCTAGCACAGATACGCAGTATTTT. Residues: CASSPEGASTDTQYF. V is TRBV7-9 and J is TRBJ2-3; 7 bases fit TRBD1. J was trimmed by 0 bases and V by 5 bases; bases with no gene match: 5. The CDR3 length is 15 residues. Looked up from germline, CDR1 is SEHNR and CDR2 is FQNEAQ (reference sequence).

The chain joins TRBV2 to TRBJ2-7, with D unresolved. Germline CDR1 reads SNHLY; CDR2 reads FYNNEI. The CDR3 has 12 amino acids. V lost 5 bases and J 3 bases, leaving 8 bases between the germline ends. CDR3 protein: CASSPAHYEQYF. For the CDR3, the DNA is TGTGCCAGCAGTCCCGCCCACTACGAGCAGTACTTC.

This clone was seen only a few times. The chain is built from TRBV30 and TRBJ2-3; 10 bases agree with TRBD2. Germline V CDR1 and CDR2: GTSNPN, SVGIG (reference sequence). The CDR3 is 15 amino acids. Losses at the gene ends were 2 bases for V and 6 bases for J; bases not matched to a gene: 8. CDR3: CAWSRAGGPTDTQYF. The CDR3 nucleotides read TGTGCCTGGAGTCGAGCGGGGGGGCCAACTGATACGCAGTATTTT. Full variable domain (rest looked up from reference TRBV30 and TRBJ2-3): SQTIHQWPATLVQPVGSPLSLECTVEGTSNPNLYWYRQAAGRGLQLLFYSVGIGQISSEVPQNLSASRPQDRQFILSSKKLLLSDSGFYLCAWSRAGGPTDTQYFGPGTRLTVL.

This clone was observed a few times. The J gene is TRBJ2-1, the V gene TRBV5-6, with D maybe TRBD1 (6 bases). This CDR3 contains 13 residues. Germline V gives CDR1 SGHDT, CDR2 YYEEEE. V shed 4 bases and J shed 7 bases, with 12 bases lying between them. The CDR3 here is CASSRYRENEQFF. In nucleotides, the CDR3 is TGTGCCAGCAGCAGATACAGGGAAAATGAGCAGTTCTTC.

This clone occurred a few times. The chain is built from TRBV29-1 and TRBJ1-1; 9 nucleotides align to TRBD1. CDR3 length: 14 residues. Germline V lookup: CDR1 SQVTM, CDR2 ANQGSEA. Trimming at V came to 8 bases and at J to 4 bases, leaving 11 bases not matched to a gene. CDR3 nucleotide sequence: TGCAGCATTTACAGGGGGCGCGGGGGCACTGAAGCTTTCTTT. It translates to CSIYRGRGGTEAFF.

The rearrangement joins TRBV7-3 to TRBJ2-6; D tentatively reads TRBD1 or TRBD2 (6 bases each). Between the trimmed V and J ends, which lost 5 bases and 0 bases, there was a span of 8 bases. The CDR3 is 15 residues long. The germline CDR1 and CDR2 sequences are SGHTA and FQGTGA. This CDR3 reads CASSRGPSGANVLTF. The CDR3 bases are TGTGCCAGCAGCCGGGGGCCCTCTGGGGCCAACGTCCTGACTTTC.

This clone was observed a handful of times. CDR3 nucleotides: TGCAGCGCTAAGGGGATGGCAGGGGGTTTTCAAGAGACCCAGTACTTC. Translating gives CSAKGMAGGFQETQYF. The chain couples TRBV29-1 to TRBJ2-5; 7 positions match TRBD1. This CDR3 spans 16 amino acids. The germline gives CDR1 SQVTM, CDR2 ANQGSEA. V was clipped by 7 bases and J by 2 bases; unmatched bases: 16. Full variable domain (remainder filled in from reference TRBV29-1 and TRBJ2-5): SAVISQKPSRDICQRGTSLTIQCQVDSQVTMMFWYRQQPGQSLTLIATANQGSEATYESGFVIDKFPISRPNLTFSTLTVSNMSPEDSSIYLCSAKGMAGGFQETQYFGPGTRLLVL.